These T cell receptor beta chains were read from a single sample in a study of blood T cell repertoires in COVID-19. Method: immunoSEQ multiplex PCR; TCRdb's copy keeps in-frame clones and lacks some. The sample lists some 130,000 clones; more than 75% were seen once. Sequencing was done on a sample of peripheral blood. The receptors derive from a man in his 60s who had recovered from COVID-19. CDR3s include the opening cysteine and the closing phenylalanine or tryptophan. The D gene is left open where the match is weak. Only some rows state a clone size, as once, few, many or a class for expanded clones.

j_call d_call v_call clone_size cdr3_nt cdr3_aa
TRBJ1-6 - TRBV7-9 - TGTGCCAGCAGCCTAGAGGGGTTGGGTAATTCACCCCTCCACTTT CASSLEGLGNSPLHF
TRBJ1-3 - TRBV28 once TGTGCCAGCTCACGCGAGGGCTCTGGAAACACCATATATTTT CASSREGSGNTIYF
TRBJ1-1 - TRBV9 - TGTGCCAGCAGCGTAGACACTATAGGCGTAACTGAAGCTTTCTTT CASSVDTIGVTEAFF
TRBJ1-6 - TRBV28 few TGTGCCAGCAGTTTCCGCCAGGGATACAATTCACCCCTCCACTTT CASSFRQGYNSPLHF
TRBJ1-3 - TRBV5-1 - TGCGCCAGCAGCTTGGAGGGGTCTTCTGGAAACACCATATATTTT CASSLEGSSGNTIYF
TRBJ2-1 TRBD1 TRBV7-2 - TGTGCCAGCAGCCAGGGGACAGCCCTTTACAATGAGCAGTTCTTC CASSQGTALYNEQFF
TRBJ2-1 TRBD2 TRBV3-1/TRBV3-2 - TGTGCCAGCAGCCAAGTGACTAGCGGGCTATTAAATGAGCAGTTCTTC CASSQVTSGLLNEQFF
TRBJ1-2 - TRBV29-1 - TGCAGCGTTGAAACTGGGGGGGGAACTAACTATGGCTACACCTTC CSVETGGGTNYGYTF
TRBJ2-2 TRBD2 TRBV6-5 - TGTGCCAGCAAAGGCGGGGGGAACACCGGGGAGCTGTTTTTT CASKGGGNTGELFF
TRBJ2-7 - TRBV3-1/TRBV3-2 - TGTGCCAGCAGCCAAGGGCAAGCCTACGAGCAGTACTTC CASSQGQAYEQYF
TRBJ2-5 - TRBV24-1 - TGTGCCACCAGTGACCGGAGGTACCAAGAGACCCAGTACTTC CATSDRRYQETQYF
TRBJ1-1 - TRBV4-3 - TGCGCCAGCAGCCAAGAACGGGTTATGTCTGAAGCTTTCTTT CASSQERVMSEAFF
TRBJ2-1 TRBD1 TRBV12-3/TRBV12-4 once TGTGCCAGCAGTTCGACAGGGAAGGGTGAGCAGTTCTTC CASSSTGKGEQFF
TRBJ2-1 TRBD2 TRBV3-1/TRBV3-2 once TGTGCCAGCAGCCAAGATGGGGGGGGTTACAATGAGCAGTTCTTC CASSQDGGGYNEQFF
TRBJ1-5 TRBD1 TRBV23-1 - TGCGCCAGCAGTCAATCCTCGGGCAGGGGGGACTTTCAGCCCCAGCATTTT CASSQSSGRGDFQPQHF
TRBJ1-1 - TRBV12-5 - TGTGCTAGTGGCTCCATAGGGGAAGTAAGTACTGAAGCTTTCTTT CASGSIGEVSTEAFF
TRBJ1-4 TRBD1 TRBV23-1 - TGCGCCAGCATACCGGACAGGAGGAGTGAAAAACTGTTTTTT CASIPDRRSEKLFF
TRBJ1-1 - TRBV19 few TGTGCCAGTAGTATTAAAATGAACACTGAAGCTTTCTTT CASSIKMNTEAFF
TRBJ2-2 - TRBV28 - TGTGCCAGCAGAGGCAGGTCGAACACCGGGGAGCTGTTTTTT CASRGRSNTGELFF
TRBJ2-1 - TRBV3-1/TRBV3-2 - TGTGCCAGCAGCCAAGGACTTGTGGAGTTCTTC CASSQGLVEFF
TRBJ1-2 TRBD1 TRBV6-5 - TGTGCCAGCAGTTGGACAGGGGGCGGTGGCTACACCTTC CASSWTGGGGYTF
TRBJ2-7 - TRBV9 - TGTGCCAGCAGCGTAGCTGGGCTCTCCGAGCAGTACTTC CASSVAGLSEQYF
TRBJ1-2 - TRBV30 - TGTGCCAGTTCAGGGGCCTACGGCTACACCTTC CASSGAYGYTF
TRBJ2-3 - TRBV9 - TGTGCCAGCAGCGGGCTAGTGCCCACAGATACGCAGTATTTT CASSGLVPTDTQYF
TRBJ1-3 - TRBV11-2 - TGTGCCAGCAGCTTAGGCTGGGCCGGCTCTGGAAACACCATATATTTT CASSLGWAGSGNTIYF
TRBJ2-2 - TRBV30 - TGTGCCTGGACAGGGGCGAACACCGGGGAGCTGTTTTTT CAWTGANTGELFF
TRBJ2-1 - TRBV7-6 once TGTGCCAGCAGCTTAGACGGACTCCTGGTTGGTGAGCAGTTCTTC CASSLDGLLVGEQFF
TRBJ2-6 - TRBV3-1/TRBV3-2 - TGTGCCAGCACAGGCACCTCTGGGGCCAACGTCCTGACTTTC CASTGTSGANVLTF
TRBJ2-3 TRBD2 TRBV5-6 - TGTGCCAGCAGCGCGACAGGACTAGCGGGGGGGACGGGTACGCAGTATTTT CASSATGLAGGTGTQYF
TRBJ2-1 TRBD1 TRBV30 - TGTGCCTGGGGCTGGGGACAGGGGGCTTTTGAGCAGTTCTTC CAWGWGQGAFEQFF
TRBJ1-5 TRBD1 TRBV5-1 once TGCGCCAGCAGCTTGGGACAGGGGGCATTTCAGCCCCAGCATTTT CASSLGQGAFQPQHF
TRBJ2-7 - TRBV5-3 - TGTGCCAGAAGCTTGGAGGGGAGGCGCTCCTACGAGCAGTACTTC CARSLEGRRSYEQYF
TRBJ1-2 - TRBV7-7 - TGTGCTAGCAGCCAAGAAAAGGGCAGGGCTCTTTTTTTC CASSQEKGRALFF
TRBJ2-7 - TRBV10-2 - TGCGCCAGCAGTGAGAGAGGGAGCTCCTACGAGCAGTACTTC CASSERGSSYEQYF
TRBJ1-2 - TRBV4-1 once TGCGCCAGCAGCCAACCCATAGGGGGATTGGATGGCTACACCTTC CASSQPIGGLDGYTF
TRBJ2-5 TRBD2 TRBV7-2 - TGTGCCAGCAGCCCCACTAGCGGGGGAGAGACCCAGTACTTC CASSPTSGGETQYF
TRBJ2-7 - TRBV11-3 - TGTGCCAGCAGCCAAGGACGGGGGTCCTACGAGCAGTACTTC CASSQGRGSYEQYF
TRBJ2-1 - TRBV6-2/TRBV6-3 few TGTGCCAGCAGTCTCCAGGGGAACAGGCAGTTCTTC CASSLQGNRQFF
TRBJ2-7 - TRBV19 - TGTGCCAGTAGTAGACCGGGACACCGCTACGAGCAGTACTTC CASSRPGHRYEQYF
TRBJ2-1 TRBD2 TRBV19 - TGTGCCAGTAGCGGACTAGCGGGAAGGCACCAGTTCTTC CASSGLAGRHQFF
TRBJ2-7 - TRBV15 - TGTGCCACCAGCTTAGTAGCCGACGAGCAGTACTTC CATSLVADEQYF
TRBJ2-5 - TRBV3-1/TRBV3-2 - TGTGCCAGCAGCCGCCGACTAGGGGAAGAGACCCAGTACTTC CASSRRLGEETQYF
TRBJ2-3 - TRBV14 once TGTGCCAGCAGCCAAGATCGGGGGAGAAACACAGATACGCAGTATTTT CASSQDRGRNTDTQYF